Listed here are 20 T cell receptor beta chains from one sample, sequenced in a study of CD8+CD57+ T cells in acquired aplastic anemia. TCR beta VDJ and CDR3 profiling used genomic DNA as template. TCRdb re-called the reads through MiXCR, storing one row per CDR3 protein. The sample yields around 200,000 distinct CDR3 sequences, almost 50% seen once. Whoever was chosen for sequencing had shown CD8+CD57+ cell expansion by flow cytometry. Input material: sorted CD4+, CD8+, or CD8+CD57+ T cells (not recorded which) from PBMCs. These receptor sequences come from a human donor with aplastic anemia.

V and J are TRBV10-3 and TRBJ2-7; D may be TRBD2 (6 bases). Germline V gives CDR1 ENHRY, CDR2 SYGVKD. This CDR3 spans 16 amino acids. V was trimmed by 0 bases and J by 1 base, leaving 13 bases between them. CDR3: CAISESARDRSYEQYF. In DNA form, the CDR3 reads TGTGCCATCAGTGAGTCGGCGCGGGATCGATCCTACGAGCAGTACTTC.

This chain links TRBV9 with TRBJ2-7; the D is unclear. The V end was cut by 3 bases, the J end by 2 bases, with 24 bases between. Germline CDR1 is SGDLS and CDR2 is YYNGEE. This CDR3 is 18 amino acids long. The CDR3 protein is CASSAGGSGVKLAYEQYF. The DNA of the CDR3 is TGTGCCAGCAGCGCCGGTGGGTCAGGCGTAAAGCTTGCCTACGAGCAGTACTTC.

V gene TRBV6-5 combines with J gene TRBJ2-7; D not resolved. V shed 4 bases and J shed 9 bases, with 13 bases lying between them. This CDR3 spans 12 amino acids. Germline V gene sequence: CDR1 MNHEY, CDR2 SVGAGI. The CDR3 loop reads CASSSIVHGQYF. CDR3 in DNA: TGTGCCAGCAGTTCAATAGTCCACGGGCAGTACTTC.

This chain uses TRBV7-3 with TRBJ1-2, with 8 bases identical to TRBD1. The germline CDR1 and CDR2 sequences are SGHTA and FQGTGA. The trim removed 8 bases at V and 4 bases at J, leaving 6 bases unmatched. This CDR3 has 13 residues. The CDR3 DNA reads TGTGCCAGCGCGGACAGGGAAGGCTATGGCTACACCTTC. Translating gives CASADREGYGYTF.

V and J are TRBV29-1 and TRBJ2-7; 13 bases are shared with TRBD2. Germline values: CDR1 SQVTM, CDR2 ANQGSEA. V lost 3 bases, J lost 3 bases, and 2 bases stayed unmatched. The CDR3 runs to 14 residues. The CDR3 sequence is CSVDGTSGIYEQYF. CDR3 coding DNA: TGCAGCGTTGATGGGACTAGCGGGATCTACGAGCAGTACTTC.

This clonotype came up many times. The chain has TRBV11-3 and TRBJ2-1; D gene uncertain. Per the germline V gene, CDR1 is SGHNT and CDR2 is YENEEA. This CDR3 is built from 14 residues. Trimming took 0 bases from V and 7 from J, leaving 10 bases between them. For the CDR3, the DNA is TGTGCCAGCAGCTTAGATCGGCTCGCTAATGAGCAGTTCTTC. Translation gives CASSLDRLANEQFF.

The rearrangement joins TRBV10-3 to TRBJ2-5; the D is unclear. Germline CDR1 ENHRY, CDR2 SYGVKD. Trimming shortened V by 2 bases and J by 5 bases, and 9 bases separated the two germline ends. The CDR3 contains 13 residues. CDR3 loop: CAISEDGLETQYF. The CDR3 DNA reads TGTGCCATCAGTGAGGATGGTTTGGAGACCCAGTACTTC.

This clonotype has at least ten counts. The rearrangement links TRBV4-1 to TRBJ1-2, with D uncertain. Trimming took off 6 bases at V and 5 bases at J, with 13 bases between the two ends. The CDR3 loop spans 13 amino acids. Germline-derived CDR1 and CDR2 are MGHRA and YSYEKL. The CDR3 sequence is CASSPARQYGYTF. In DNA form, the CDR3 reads TGCGCCAGCAGTCCCGCTAGGCAGTATGGCTACACCTTC.

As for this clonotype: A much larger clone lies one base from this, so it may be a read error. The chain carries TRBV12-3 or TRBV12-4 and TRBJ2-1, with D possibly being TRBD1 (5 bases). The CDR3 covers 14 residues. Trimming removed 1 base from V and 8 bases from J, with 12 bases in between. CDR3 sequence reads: CASSLGQGKDEQFF. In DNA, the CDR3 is TGTGCCAGCAGTTTAGGGCAGGGAAAGGATGAGCAGTTCTTC.

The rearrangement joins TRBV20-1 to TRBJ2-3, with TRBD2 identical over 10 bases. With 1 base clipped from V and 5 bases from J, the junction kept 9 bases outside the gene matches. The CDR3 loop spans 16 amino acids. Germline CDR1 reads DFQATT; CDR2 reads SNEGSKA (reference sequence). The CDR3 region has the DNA TGCAGTGCTAGAGGGGCCGGGACTAGCGTAGGAGATACGCAGTATTTT. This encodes CSARGAGTSVGDTQYF.

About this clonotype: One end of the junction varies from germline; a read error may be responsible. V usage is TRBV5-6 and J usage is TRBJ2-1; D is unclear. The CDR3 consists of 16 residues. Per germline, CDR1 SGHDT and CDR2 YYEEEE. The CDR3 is CASSSYSSLSCNEQFF. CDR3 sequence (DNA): TGTGCCAGCAGCTCGTACAGCTCCCTCTCCTGCAATGAGCAGTTCTTC.

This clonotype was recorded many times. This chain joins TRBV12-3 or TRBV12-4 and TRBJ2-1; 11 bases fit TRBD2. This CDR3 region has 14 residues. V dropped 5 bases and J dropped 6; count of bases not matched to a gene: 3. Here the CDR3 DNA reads TGTGCCAGCAGTATACTAGCGGGGGTCAATGAGCAGTTCTTC. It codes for CASSILAGVNEQFF.

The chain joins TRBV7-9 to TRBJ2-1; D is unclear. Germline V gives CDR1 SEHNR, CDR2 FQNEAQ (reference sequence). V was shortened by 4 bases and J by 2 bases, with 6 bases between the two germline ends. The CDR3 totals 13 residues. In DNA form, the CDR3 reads TGTGCCAGCAGCTCCACCACCTACAATGAGCAGTTCTTC. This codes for CASSSTTYNEQFF.

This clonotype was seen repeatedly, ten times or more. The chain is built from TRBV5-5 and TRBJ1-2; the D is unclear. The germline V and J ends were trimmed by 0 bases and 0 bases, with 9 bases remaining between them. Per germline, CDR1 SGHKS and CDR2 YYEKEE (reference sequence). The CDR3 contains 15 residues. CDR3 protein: CASSLGTTTNYGYTF. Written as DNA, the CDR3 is TGTGCCAGCAGCTTGGGAACTACCACTAACTATGGCTACACCTTC.

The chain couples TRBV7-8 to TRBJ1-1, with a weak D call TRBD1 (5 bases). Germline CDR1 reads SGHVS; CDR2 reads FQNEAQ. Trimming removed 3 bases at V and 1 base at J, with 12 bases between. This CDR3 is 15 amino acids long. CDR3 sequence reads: CASSFPRGTNTEAFF. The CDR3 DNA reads TGTGCCAGCAGCTTCCCGCGCGGGACGAACACTGAAGCTTTCTTT.

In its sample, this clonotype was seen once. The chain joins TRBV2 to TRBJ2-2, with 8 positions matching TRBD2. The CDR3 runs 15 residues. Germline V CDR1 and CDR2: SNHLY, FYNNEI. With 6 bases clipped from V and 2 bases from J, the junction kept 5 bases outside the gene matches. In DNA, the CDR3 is TGTGCCAGCAGGAGCGGGAGTGGTAACACCGGGGAGCTGTTTTTT. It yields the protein CASRSGSGNTGELFF.

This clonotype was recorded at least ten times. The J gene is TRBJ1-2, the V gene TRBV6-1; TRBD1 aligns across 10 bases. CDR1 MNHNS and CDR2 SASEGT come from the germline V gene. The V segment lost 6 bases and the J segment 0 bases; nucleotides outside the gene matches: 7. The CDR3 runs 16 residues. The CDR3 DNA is TGTGCCAGCAGCCAACGCGGACAGGGGGCTAACTATGGCTACACCTTC. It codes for CASSQRGQGANYGYTF.

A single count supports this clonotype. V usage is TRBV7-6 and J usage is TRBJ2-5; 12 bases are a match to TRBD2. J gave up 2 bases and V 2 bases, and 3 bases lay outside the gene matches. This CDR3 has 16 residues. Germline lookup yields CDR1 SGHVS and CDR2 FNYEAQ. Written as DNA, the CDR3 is TGTGCCAGCAGCTTACGACTAGCGGGGGCACAAGAGACCCAGTACTTC. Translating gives CASSLRLAGAQETQYF.

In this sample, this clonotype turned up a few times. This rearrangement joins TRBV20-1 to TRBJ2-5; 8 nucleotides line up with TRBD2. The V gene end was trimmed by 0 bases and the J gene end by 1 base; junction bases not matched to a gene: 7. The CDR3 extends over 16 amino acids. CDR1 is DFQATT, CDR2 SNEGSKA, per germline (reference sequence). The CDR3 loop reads CSARDEAGGPQETQYF. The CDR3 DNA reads TGCAGTGCTAGAGATGAGGCGGGGGGACCCCAAGAGACCCAGTACTTC.

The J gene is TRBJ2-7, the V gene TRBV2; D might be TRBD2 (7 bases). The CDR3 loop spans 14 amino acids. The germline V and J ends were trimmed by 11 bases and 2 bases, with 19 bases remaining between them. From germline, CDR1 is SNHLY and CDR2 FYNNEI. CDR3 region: CAGLSGGPTYEQYF. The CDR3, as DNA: TGTGCCGGCCTTTCGGGGGGCCCAACCTACGAGCAGTACTTC.